This TCR beta chain is from a study of T cells after yellow fever vaccination. Study-level findings and limits: Booster sampling recovered most clones from primary vaccination (about 97% CD4, roughly 86% CD8).

On this clonotype: Its antigen is currently unknown.

Trimming pared 2 bases from V and 0 bases from J, leaving 9 bases between. This CDR3 is 14 amino acids long. Germline values: CDR1 DFQATT, CDR2 SNEGSKA (reference sequence). TCRdb reprocessed the 5' RACE reads with MiXCR, giving one entry per CDR3 protein. The sample lists 340,000 or so distinct CDR3 sequences, around 13% occurring once. The sample consisted of CD4+ T cells sorted from PBMCs, taken 15 days after the yellow fever booster vaccination. The rearrangement links TRBV20-1 to TRBJ2-3, with a weak D call TRBD1 (5 bases). The clonotype was recovered from a man in his late teens or twenties who received the YFV17D yellow fever vaccine. The CDR3 spells CSARRGISTDTQYF. The CDR3 coding sequence is TGCAGTGCTAGAAGGGGCATTAGCACAGATACGCAGTATTTT.